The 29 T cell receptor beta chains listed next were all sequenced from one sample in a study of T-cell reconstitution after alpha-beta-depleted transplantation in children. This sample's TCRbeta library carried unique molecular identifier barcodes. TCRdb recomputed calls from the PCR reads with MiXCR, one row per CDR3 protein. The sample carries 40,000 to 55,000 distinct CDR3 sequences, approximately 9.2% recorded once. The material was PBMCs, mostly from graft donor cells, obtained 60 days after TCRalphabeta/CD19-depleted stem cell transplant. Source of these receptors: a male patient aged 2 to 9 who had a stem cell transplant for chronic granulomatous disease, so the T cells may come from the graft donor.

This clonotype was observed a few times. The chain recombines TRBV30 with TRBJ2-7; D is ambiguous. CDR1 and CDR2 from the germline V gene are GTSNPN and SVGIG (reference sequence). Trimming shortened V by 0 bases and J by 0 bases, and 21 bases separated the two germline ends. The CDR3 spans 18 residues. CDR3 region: CAWSVKGKMTYSSYEQYF. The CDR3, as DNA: TGTGCCTGGAGTGTCAAAGGGAAGATGACTTATAGCTCCTACGAGCAGTACTTC.

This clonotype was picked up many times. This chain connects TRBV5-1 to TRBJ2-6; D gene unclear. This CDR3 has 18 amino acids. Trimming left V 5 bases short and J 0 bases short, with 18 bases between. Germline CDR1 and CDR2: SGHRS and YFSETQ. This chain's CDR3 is CASSLSGTLTSGANVLTF. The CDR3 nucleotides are TGCGCCAGCAGTTTGTCCGGCACACTCACCTCTGGGGCCAACGTCCTGACTTTC.

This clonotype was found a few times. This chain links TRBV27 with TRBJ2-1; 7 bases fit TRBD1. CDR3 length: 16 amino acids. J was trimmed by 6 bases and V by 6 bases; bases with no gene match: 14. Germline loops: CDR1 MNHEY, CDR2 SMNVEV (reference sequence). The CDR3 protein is CASRALHRGDRNEQFF. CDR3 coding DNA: TGTGCCAGCAGGGCCTTACACAGGGGAGATCGCAATGAGCAGTTCTTC.

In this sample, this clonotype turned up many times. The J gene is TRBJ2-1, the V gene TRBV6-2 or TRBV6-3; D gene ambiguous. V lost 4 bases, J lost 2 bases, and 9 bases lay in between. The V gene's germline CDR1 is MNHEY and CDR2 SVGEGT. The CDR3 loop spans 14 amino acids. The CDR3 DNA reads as TGTGCCAGCAGTTTACGAGAGACCTACAATGAGCAGTTCTTC. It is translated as CASSLRETYNEQFF.

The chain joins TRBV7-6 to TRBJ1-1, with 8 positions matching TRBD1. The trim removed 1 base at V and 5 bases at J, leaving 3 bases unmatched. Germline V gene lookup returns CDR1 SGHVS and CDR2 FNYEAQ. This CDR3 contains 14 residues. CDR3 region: CASSLGQGRTEAFF. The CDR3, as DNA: TGTGCCAGCAGCTTAGGACAGGGGAGAACTGAAGCTTTCTTT. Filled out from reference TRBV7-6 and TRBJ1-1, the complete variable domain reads GAGVSQSPRYKVTKRGQDVALRCDPISGHVSLYWYRQALGQGPEFLTYFNYEAQQDKSGLPNDRFSAERPEGSISTLTIQRTEQRDSAMYRCASSLGQGRTEAFFGQGTRLTVV.

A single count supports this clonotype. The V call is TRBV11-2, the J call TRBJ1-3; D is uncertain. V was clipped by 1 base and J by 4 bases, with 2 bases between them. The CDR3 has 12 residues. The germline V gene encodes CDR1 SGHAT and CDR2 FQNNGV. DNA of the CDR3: TGTGCCAGCAGCTTAGTAGGAAACACCATATATTTT. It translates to CASSLVGNTIYF.

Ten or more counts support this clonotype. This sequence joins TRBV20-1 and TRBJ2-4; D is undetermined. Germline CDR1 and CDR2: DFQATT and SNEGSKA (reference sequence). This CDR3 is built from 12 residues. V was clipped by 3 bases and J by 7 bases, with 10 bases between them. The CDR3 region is CSARSPRNIQYF. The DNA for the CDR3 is TGCAGTGCTAGGTCCCCCAGGAACATTCAGTACTTC.

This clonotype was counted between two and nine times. The DNA of the CDR3 is TGCAGTGCTCCCATGAGGGCAGATGGCTACACCTTC. It yields the protein CSAPMRADGYTF. The gene calls are TRBV20-1 and TRBJ1-2; no firm D call. The germline V gene encodes CDR1 DFQATT and CDR2 SNEGSKA (reference sequence). The CDR3 sequence is 12 residues long. V was cut by 5 bases and J by 6 bases, with 13 bases left in between.

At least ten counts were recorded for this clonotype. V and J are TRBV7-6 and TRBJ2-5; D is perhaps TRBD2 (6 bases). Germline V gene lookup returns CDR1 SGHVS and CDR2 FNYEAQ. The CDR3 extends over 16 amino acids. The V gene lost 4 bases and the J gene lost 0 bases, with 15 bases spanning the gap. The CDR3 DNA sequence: TGTGCCAGCAGCTCGGCGGGACTTTCGTACCAAGAGACCCAGTACTTC. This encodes CASSSAGLSYQETQYF.

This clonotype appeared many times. The CDR3 region has the DNA TGTGCCAGCAGTTTTGAGGTTTTCTCTGGGGCCAACGTCCTGACTTTC. Its translation: CASSFEVFSGANVLTF. The J gene is TRBJ2-6, the V gene TRBV28; D is undetermined. The CDR3 is 16 amino acids. Between the trimmed V and J ends, which lost 3 bases and 0 bases, there was a span of 9 bases. CDR1 MDHEN and CDR2 SYDVKM come from the germline V gene.

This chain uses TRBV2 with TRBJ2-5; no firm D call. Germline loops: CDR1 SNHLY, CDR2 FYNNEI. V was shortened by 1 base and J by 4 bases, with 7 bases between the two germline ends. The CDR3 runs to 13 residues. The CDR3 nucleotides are TGTGCCAGCAGTGAAGAACGGCGAGAGACCCAGTACTTC. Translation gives CASSEERRETQYF.

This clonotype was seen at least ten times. CDR3 amino acids: CAVLNRGEGTYEQYF. The CDR3 nucleotides are TGTGCCGTCCTGAATAGGGGAGAGGGAACCTACGAGCAGTACTTC. The chain couples TRBV7-2 to TRBJ2-7; either TRBD1 or TRBD2 may supply D (5 bases each). From germline, CDR1 is SGHTA and CDR2 FQGNSA. Trimming removed 11 bases from V and 2 bases from J, with 22 bases in between. The CDR3 runs 15 residues.

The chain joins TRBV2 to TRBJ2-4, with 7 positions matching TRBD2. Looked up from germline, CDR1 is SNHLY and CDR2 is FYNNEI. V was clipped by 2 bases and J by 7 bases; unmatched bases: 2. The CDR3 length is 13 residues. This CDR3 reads CASSELGGNIQYF. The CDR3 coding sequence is TGTGCCAGCAGTGAACTGGGGGGGAACATTCAGTACTTC.

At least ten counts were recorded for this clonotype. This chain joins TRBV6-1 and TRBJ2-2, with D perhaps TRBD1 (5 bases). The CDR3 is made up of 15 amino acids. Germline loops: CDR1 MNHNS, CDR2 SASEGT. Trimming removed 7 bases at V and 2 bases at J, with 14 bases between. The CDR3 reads CASKGLDRNTGELFF. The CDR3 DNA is TGTGCCAGCAAGGGGCTTGACAGAAACACCGGGGAGCTGTTTTTT.

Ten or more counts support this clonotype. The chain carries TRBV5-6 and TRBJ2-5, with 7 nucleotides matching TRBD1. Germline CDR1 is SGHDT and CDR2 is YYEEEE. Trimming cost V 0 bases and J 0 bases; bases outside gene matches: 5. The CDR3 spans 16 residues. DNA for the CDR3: TGTGCCAGCAGCTTGGGTCTACAGGGGCACCAAGAGACCCAGTACTTC. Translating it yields CASSLGLQGHQETQYF.

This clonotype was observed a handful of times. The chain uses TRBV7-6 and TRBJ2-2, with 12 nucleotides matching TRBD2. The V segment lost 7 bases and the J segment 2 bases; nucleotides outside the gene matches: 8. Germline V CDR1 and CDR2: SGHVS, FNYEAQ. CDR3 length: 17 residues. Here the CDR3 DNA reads TGTGCCAGCACCCAACTAGCGGGAGGCGGAAACACCGGGGAGCTGTTTTTT. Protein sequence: CASTQLAGGGNTGELFF.

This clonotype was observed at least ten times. CDR3 DNA: TGTGCCAGCAGTTTATCTCGACAGGAAAATCAGCCCCAGCATTTT. Translation gives CASSLSRQENQPQHF. V is TRBV27 and J is TRBJ1-5; TRBD1 might be the D (6 bases). Germline assignment: CDR1 MNHEY and CDR2 SMNVEV (reference sequence). The CDR3 contains 15 residues. V lost 0 bases and J 4 bases, leaving 10 bases between the germline ends.

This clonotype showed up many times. In DNA, the CDR3 is TGTGCCAGCAGCCCCTCGGGATGGCTAGCGGGCGAGGGAAATGAGCAGTTCTTC. It encodes CASSPSGWLAGEGNEQFF. The J gene is TRBJ2-1, the V gene TRBV7-8, with 8 bases matching TRBD2. This CDR3 has 18 amino acids. V shed 5 bases and J 7 bases; nucleotides not matched to a gene: 19. CDR1 is SGHVS, CDR2 FQNEAQ, per germline.

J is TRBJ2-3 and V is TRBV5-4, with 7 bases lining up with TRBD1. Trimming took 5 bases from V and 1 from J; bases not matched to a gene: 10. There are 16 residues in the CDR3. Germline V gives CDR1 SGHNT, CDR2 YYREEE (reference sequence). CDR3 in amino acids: CASSNVPGQGTDTQYF. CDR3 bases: TGTGCCAGCAGTAACGTCCCTGGACAGGGCACAGATACGCAGTATTTT.

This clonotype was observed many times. CDR3 coding DNA: TGTGCCAGCACCTTAAGACTAGCGGGATTCCACGAGCAGTACTTC. It specifies CASTLRLAGFHEQYF. The chain carries TRBV27 and TRBJ2-7; 11 positions agree with TRBD2. This CDR3 has 15 residues. Looked up from germline, CDR1 is MNHEY and CDR2 is SMNVEV (reference sequence). Trimming took 7 bases from V and 5 from J; bases not matched to a gene: 10.

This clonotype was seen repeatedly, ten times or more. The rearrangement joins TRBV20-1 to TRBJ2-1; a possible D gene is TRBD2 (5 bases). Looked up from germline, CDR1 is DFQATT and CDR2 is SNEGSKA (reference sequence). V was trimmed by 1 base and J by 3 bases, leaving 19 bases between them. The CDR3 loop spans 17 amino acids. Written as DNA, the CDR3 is TGCAGTGCTAGAGGTGGGGAGTTCGGTTATCGCTACAATGAGCAGTTCTTC. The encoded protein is CSARGGEFGYRYNEQFF.

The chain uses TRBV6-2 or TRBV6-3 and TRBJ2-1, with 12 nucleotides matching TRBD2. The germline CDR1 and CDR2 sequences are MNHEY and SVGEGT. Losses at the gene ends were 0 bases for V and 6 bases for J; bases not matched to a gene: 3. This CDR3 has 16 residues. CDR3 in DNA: TGTGCCAGCAGTTACTCAACTAGCGGGAGGTTCAATGAGCAGTTCTTC. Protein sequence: CASSYSTSGRFNEQFF.

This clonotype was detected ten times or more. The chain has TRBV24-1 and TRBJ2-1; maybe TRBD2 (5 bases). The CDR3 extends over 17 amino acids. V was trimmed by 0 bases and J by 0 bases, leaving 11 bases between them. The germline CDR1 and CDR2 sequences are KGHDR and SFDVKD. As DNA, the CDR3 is TGTGCCACCAGTGATTTGCAGAGAGGGAGCTCCTACAATGAGCAGTTCTTC. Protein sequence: CATSDLQRGSSYNEQFF.

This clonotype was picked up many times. CDR3 residues: CSAPELAGGPNEQFF. Here the CDR3 DNA reads TGCAGTGCGCCCGAACTAGCGGGAGGGCCCAATGAGCAGTTCTTC. This chain links TRBV20-1 with TRBJ2-1; 13 bases align to TRBD2. The CDR3 sequence is 15 residues long. Germline V CDR1 and CDR2: DFQATT, SNEGSKA (reference sequence). V was clipped by 6 bases and J by 6 bases; unmatched bases: 8.

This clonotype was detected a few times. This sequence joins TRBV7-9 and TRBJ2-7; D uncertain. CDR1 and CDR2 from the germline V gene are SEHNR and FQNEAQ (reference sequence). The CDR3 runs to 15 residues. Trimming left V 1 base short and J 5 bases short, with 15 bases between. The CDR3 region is CASSLVRQLLDEQYF. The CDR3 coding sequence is TGTGCCAGCAGCTTAGTACGCCAGCTTCTCGACGAGCAGTACTTC. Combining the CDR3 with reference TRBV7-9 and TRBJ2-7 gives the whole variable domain DTGVSQNPRHKITKRGQNVTFRCDPISEHNRLYWYRQTLGQGPEFLTYFQNEAQLEKSRLLSDRFSAERPKGSFSTLEIQRTEQGDSAMYLCASSLVRQLLDEQYFGPGTRLTVT.

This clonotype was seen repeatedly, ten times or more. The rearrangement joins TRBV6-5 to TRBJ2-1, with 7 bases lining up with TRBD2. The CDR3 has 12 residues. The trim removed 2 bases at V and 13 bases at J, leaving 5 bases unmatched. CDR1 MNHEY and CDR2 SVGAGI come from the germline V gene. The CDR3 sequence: CASSYPREVQFF. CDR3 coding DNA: TGTGCCAGCAGTTACCCCCGGGAGGTTCAGTTCTTC.

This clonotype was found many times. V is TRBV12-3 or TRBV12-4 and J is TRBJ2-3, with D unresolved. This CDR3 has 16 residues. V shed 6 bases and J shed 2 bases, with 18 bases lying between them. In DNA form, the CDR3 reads TGTGCCAGCAGCCTACGTTTAGGGTCCCACACAGATACGCAGTATTTT. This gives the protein CASSLRLGSHTDTQYF.

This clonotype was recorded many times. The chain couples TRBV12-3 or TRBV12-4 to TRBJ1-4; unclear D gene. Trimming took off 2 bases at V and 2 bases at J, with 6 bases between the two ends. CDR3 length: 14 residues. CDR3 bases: TGTGCCAGCAGTTTAACGGCGACTAATGAAAAACTGTTTTTT. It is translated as CASSLTATNEKLFF.

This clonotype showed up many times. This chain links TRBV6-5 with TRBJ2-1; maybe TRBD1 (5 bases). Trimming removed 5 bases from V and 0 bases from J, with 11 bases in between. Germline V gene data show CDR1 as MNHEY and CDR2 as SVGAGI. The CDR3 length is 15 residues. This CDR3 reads CASSRQISSYNEQFF. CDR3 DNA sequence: TGTGCCAGCAGTAGACAGATTAGCTCCTACAATGAGCAGTTCTTC.